Listed below are T cell receptor beta chains from one sample, sequenced in a study of blood T cell repertoires in COVID-19. The method was immunoSEQ multiplex PCR; TCRdb's version includes in-frame clones alone and lacks a portion of them. The sample yields 250,000 to 350,000 clones, over 75% seen once. The sample taken for sequencing was peripheral blood. These receptors all stem from a woman in her sixties with acute or convalescent COVID-19. CDR3s include the opening cysteine and the closing phenylalanine or tryptophan. Each record gives: D gene, clone size, V gene, J gene, CDR3 protein, CDR3 DNA. The D gene is left open where the match is weak. Clone size, where shown, is once, few, many, or a class for clones that have expanded.

D: TRBD2
size: once
V: TRBV5-1
J: TRBJ2-3
CDR3: CASSPGLATDTQYF
DNA: TGCGCCAGCAGCCCGGGACTAGCGACAGATACGCAGTATTTT

D: TRBD2
size: .
V: TRBV5-1
J: TRBJ2-7
CDR3: CASSLELAGQYEQYF
DNA: TGCGCCAGCAGCTTGGAACTAGCGGGACAGTACGAGCAGTACTTC

D: TRBD1
size: .
V: TRBV3-1/TRBV3-2
J: TRBJ1-6
CDR3: CASSPPTGGNSPLHF
DNA: TGTGCCAGCAGTCCCCCGACAGGGGGCAATTCACCCCTCCACTTT

D: TRBD1
size: .
V: TRBV4-3
J: TRBJ2-7
CDR3: CVGAGTGGIYEQYF
DNA: TGCGTCGGAGCAGGGACAGGGGGCATCTACGAGCAGTACTTC

D: .
size: .
V: TRBV19
J: TRBJ1-2
CDR3: CASSTAVNNYGYTF
DNA: TGTGCCAGTAGTACCGCAGTTAATAACTATGGCTACACCTTC

D: .
size: .
V: TRBV28
J: TRBJ1-2
CDR3: CASSPRIYGYTF
DNA: TGTGCCAGCAGTCCCCGTATCTATGGCTACACCTTC

D: TRBD1
size: .
V: TRBV7-2
J: TRBJ2-2
CDR3: CASREGQGGGELFF
DNA: TGTGCCAGCAGAGAAGGACAGGGGGGCGGGGAGCTGTTTTTT

D: .
size: .
V: TRBV29-1
J: TRBJ2-3
CDR3: CSVESEGRTDTQYF
DNA: TGCAGCGTTGAATCTGAGGGCCGCACAGATACGCAGTATTTT

D: TRBD1
size: .
V: TRBV5-1
J: TRBJ2-7
CDR3: CASSLGTGAYEQYF
DNA: TGCGCCAGCAGCTTGGGGACAGGGGCCTACGAGCAGTACTTC

D: .
size: .
V: TRBV28
J: TRBJ2-2
CDR3: CASSFPDSLLTGELFF
DNA: TGTGCCAGCAGTTTCCCCGACTCTCTTCTCACCGGGGAGCTGTTTTTT

D: .
size: .
V: TRBV10-3
J: TRBJ1-5
CDR3: CAIGKETNQPQHF
DNA: TGTGCCATCGGAAAGGAGACGAATCAGCCCCAGCATTTT

D: .
size: .
V: TRBV10-1
J: TRBJ1-3
CDR3: CASSIANSGNTIYF
DNA: TGCGCCAGCAGTATAGCAAACTCTGGAAACACCATATATTTT

D: .
size: .
V: TRBV5-6
J: TRBJ1-1
CDR3: CASSTGGQTLNTEAFF
DNA: TGTGCCAGCAGCACGGGAGGACAGACATTGAACACTGAAGCTTTCTTT

D: TRBD2
size: .
V: TRBV7-2
J: TRBJ2-5
CDR3: CASSGGGAGETQYF
DNA: TGTGCCAGCAGCGGCGGGGGGGCCGGGGAGACCCAGTACTTC

D: TRBD1
size: .
V: TRBV29-1
J: TRBJ2-7
CDR3: CSVTGENTYEQYF
DNA: TGCAGCGTTACAGGGGAGAATACCTACGAGCAGTACTTC

D: .
size: .
V: TRBV2
J: TRBJ1-2
CDR3: CASSAGYGYTF
DNA: TGTGCCAGCAGCGCAGGGTATGGCTACACCTTC

D: .
size: .
V: TRBV9
J: TRBJ1-3
CDR3: CASSLSTGSSGNTIYF
DNA: TGTGCCAGCAGCCTCTCTACGGGGAGCTCTGGAAACACCATATATTTT

D: TRBD1
size: .
V: TRBV9
J: TRBJ2-2
CDR3: CASSPRGQGGPGELFF
DNA: TGTGCCAGCAGCCCCCGGGGACAGGGTGGTCCCGGGGAGCTGTTTTTT

D: TRBD1
size: .
V: TRBV19
J: TRBJ2-5
CDR3: CASGAGQGARETQYF
DNA: TGTGCCAGTGGGGCAGGACAGGGGGCTCGAGAGACCCAGTACTTC